These 4 T cell receptor beta chains were sequenced from one sample in a study of T cells in women clearing cervical HPV infection. Method: immunoSEQ multiplex PCR; TCRdb's copy keeps in-frame clones and lacks some. The sample spans some 30,000 clones; the ten largest clones claim less than 8.5%. The sample comprised blood buffy coat. The receptors stem from a woman aged 18-70 years with a cervical HPV16 infection that either progressed to CIN3+ or cleared (not recorded which).

On this clone itself: The read is 3 residues too short to cover the CDR3 end, so that end is filled in from the germline J gene. The chain employs TRBV18 and TRBJ2-7; the D call may be TRBD1 or TRBD2 (5 bases each). This CDR3 spans 13 amino acids. From germline, CDR1 is KGHSH and CDR2 LQKENI. The V end lost 5 bases, the J end lost 6 bases, and 14 bases lay between the germline ends. The CDR3 bases that were read are TGTGCCAGCTCAAATGAGGGGAAACCCGAG. This translates into CASSNEGKPE. The whole CDR3 protein reads CASSNEGKPEQYF.

The part of the CDR3 DNA that was read is TGTGCCAGTAGTATTAAGCTAGCGGGACCCCATGAG. Its protein is CASSIKLAGPHE. The full-length CDR3 reads as CASSIKLAGPHEQFF. The V gene is TRBV19, the J gene TRBJ2-1; TRBD2 agrees at 9 bases. The observed sequence ends 3 residues before the CDR3 terminus, with the missing tail filled in from the germline J gene. The CDR3 is 15 residues long. Germline V gives CDR1 LNHDA, CDR2 SQIVND (reference sequence). The junction had 8 bases not matched to a gene; V was cut back by 3 bases and J by 8 bases.

In the case of this clone: The read terminates 3 residues before the CDR3 end, so the remaining end is supplied by the germline J gene. This chain connects TRBV18 to TRBJ1-5; the D is unclear. CDR1 is KGHSH, CDR2 LQKENI, per germline. The germline V and J ends were trimmed by 4 bases and 4 bases, with 11 bases remaining between them. The CDR3 extends over 14 amino acids. The part of the CDR3 DNA that was read is TGTGCCAGCTCACTAAACAGTCGTAATCAGCCC. Its protein is CASSLNSRNQP. The entire CDR3 sequence reads CASSLNSRNQPQHF.

Comment on this clone: The CDR3 is cut off 3 residues early in the read; its end comes from the germline J gene. The genes are TRBV20-1 and TRBJ2-4; 7 positions agree with TRBD1. The CDR3 length is 16 residues. Germline values: CDR1 DFQATT, CDR2 SNEGSKA (reference sequence). With V trimmed by 5 bases and J by 3 bases, 13 bases remained unmatched. The sequenced CDR3 bases are TGCAGTGCTGTCCCACAGGGGAGTTGGGGCAAAAACATT. The encoded protein is CSAVPQGSWGKNI. The entire CDR3 is CSAVPQGSWGKNIQYF.